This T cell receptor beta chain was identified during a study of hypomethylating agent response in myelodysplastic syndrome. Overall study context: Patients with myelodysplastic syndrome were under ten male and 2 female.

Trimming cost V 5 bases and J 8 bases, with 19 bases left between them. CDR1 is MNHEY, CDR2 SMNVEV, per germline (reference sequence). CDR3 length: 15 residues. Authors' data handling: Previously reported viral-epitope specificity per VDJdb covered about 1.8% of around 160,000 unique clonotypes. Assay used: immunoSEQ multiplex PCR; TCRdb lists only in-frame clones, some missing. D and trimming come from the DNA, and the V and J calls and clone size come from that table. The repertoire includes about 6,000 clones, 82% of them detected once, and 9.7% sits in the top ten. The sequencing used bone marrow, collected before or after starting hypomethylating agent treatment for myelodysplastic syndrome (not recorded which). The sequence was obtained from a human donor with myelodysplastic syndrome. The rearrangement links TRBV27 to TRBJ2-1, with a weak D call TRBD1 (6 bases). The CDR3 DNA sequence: TGTGCCAGCAGTACCCAAAACACAGGGAGCGATGAGCAGTTCTTC. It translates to CASSTQNTGSDEQFF.